This T cell receptor beta chain originates from a study of blood T cell repertoires in COVID-19. Some clones are missing from TCRdb's copy, which holds only in-frame ones; the method was immunoSEQ multiplex PCR. The sample holds roughly 190,000 clones, 84% seen once. The source of this sequence is a woman between 25 and 40 years old who had been exposed to COVID-19. Input material: PBMCs or T cells enriched from blood (not recorded which).

CDR3 sequence: CATRSEGEASGRETQYF. CDR3 bases: TGTGCCACCAGGTCAGAGGGGGAGGCTAGCGGTAGAGAGACCCAGTACTTC. The V and J genes are TRBV24-1 and TRBJ2-5; a possible D gene is TRBD2 (7 bases). This CDR3 is built from 17 residues. The germline V gene encodes CDR1 KGHDR and CDR2 SFDVKD. Trimming left V 7 bases short and J 4 bases short, with 24 bases between.